Listed here are 3 T cell receptor beta chains from one sample, sequenced in a study of blood T cell repertoires in COVID-19. Assay used: immunoSEQ multiplex PCR; TCRdb lists only in-frame clones, some missing. The table records approximately 250,000 clones, 88% of them present only once. Sequencing was carried out using PBMCs or T cells enriched from blood (not recorded which). These receptors were obtained from a woman aged 60 to 75 in a cohort exposed to, infected with or recovered from COVID-19 (not recorded which).

The chain links TRBV15 to TRBJ2-1; no reliable D call. The CDR3 is made up of 14 amino acids. V shed 3 bases and J shed 0 bases, with 6 bases lying between them. The germline V gene encodes CDR1 LNHNV and CDR2 YYDKDF (reference sequence). Here the CDR3 DNA reads TGTGCCACCAGCAGCGGGTTCTCCTACAATGAGCAGTTCTTC. As protein: CATSSGFSYNEQFF.

The rearrangement links TRBV5-4 to TRBJ1-2, with D tentatively TRBD1 (6 bases). Germline V gene lookup returns CDR1 SGHNT and CDR2 YYREEE (reference sequence). V lost 5 bases and J 8 bases, leaving 19 bases between the germline ends. The CDR3 covers 14 residues. CDR3 coding DNA: TGTGCCAGCAGGTTTGGGGGCGCTTCCCCCGGCTACACCTTC. It translates to CASRFGGASPGYTF. Supplemented by reference TRBV5-4 and TRBJ1-2, the full variable domain reads ETGVTQSPTHLIKTRGQQVTLRCSSQSGHNTVSWYQQALGQGPQFIFQYYREEENGRGNFPPRFSGLQFPNYSSELNVNALELDDSALYLCASRFGGASPGYTFGSGTRLTVV.

The chain has TRBV4-3 and TRBJ2-5; 14 nucleotides agree with TRBD2. The germline CDR1 and CDR2 sequences are LGHNA and YSLEER. V was pared by 1 base and J by 5 bases, with 6 bases of the junction left unmatched. This CDR3 comprises 17 residues. The chain's CDR3 is CASSQGRLAGGLETQYF. CDR3 nucleotide sequence: TGCGCCAGCAGCCAAGGTCGACTAGCGGGAGGGTTGGAGACCCAGTACTTC.